There are a few counts of the clone carrying this TCR beta chain. Using a J-beta primer mix together with a sample-barcoded 5' primer, a second PCR was run for roughly 6 to 11 cycles. TCRdb processed the 5' RACE reads anew with MiXCR; each CDR3 protein has one entry. This sample yields some 1.4 million distinct CDR3 sequences, of which approximately 40% are seen a single time; around 8% belongs to the top ten. These data belong to a study of blood T cells in healthy people across ages. Sequencing input: blood. The receptor was isolated from a woman aged 18-29 years in good health.

CDR3 region: CASSLHRDEQFF. The DNA for the CDR3 is TGTGCCAGCAGCCTACATAGGGATGAGCAGTTCTTC. The chain joins TRBV6-6 to TRBJ2-1; D gene unclear. Per the germline V gene, CDR1 is MNHNY and CDR2 is SVGAGI (reference sequence). The CDR3 covers 12 residues. V lost 6 bases, J lost 8 bases, and 11 bases lay in between.